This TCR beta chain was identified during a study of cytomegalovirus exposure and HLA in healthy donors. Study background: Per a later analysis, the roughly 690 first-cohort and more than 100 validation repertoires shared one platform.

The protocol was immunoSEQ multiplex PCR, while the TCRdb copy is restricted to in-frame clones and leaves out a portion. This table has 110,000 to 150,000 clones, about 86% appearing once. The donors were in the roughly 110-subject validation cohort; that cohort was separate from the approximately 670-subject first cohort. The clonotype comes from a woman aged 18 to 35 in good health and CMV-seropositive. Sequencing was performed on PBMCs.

The CDR3 DNA sequence: TGTGCCAGCAGTCCCAGGCAATCGAAAAATGAGCAGTTCTTC. As protein: CASSPRQSKNEQFF. The rearrangement links TRBV6-5 to TRBJ2-1, with D uncertain. This CDR3 region has 14 residues. V lost 5 bases, J lost 7 bases, and 15 bases lay in between. Germline values: CDR1 MNHEY, CDR2 SVGAGI.